This T cell receptor beta chain was profiled in a study of T cells expressing NK-cell markers. Study summary: Most of the eight sequenced donors tested HCMV-seropositive; one tested seronegative.

Germline V gene sequence: CDR1 MNHNS, CDR2 SASEGT. CDR3 length: 15 amino acids. One entry per CDR3 protein, without DNA, is what TCRdb gives after re-calling the 5' RACE reads. The sample includes 250,000 or so distinct CDR3 sequences. Material for sequencing was blood T cells: a sorted CD56 or NKG2C T cell subset, CD4+ or CD8+ T cells, or bulk PBMC T cells (not recorded which). The chain has TRBV6-1 and TRBJ1-2. The sequence was collected from a woman between 18 and 75 years old in good health. The CDR3 loop reads CASSIARNLNYGYTF.